These 30 T cell receptor beta chains were sequenced from one sample in a study of blood T cells in healthy people across ages. A J-beta primer mix and a sample-barcoded 5' primer were used in a second PCR of about 6 to 12 cycles. TCRdb analysed the 5' RACE reads with MiXCR anew, one entry per CDR3 protein. Counted here are 1.5 million to 2 million distinct CDR3 sequences, about 31% occurring once; the ten biggest clones make up approximately 11%. Source material: blood. The receptors were sampled from a woman aged 25 to 39 in good health.

J is TRBJ1-6 and V is TRBV4-1; D is ambiguous. The CDR3 is made up of 12 amino acids. V dropped 3 bases and J dropped 7 bases, with 4 bases sitting between them. Germline lookup yields CDR1 MGHRA and CDR2 YSYEKL. CDR3 loop: CASSQTNSPLHF. The DNA of the CDR3 is TGCGCCAGCAGCCAGACCAATTCACCCCTCCACTTT.

This clonotype has a handful of counts. This chain uses TRBV14 with TRBJ2-7; D remains ambiguous. This CDR3 is 12 amino acids long. CDR1 is SGHDN, CDR2 FVKESK, per germline. V was cut by 3 bases and J by 3 bases, with 6 bases left in between. CDR3: CASSQPRYEQYF. In DNA form, the CDR3 reads TGTGCCAGCAGCCAGCCCCGCTACGAGCAGTACTTC.

This rearrangement joins TRBV2 to TRBJ2-3; the D gene could be TRBD1 or TRBD2 (5 bases each). The CDR3 extends over 14 amino acids. Germline loops: CDR1 SNHLY, CDR2 FYNNEI. V was cut by 2 bases and J by 7 bases, with 13 bases left in between. CDR3 residues: CASSERGPVHTQYF. CDR3 nucleotide sequence: TGTGCCAGCAGTGAACGGGGCCCGGTACATACGCAGTATTTT. Full variable domain (outside the CDR3, taken from reference TRBV2 and TRBJ2-3): EPEVTQTPSHQVTQMGQEVILRCVPISNHLYFYWYRQILGQKVEFLVSFYNNEISEKSEIFDDQFSVERPDGSNFTLKIRSTKLEDSAMYFCASSERGPVHTQYFGPGTRLTVL.

The V call is TRBV5-1, the J call TRBJ2-5; TRBD2 matches 7 bases. Germline values: CDR1 SGHRS, CDR2 YFSETQ. V was pared by 2 bases and J by 2 bases, with 9 bases of the junction left unmatched. There are 16 residues in the CDR3. CDR3: CASSFGERGLQETQYF. CDR3 DNA sequence: TGCGCCAGCAGCTTCGGTGAGCGGGGACTTCAAGAGACCCAGTACTTC.

The chain combines TRBV27 with TRBJ1-2; maybe TRBD1 (5 bases). The V and J ends lost 5 bases and 7 bases respectively, with 14 bases between them. The CDR3 sequence is 13 residues long. Germline CDR1 is MNHEY and CDR2 is SMNVEV (reference sequence). CDR3 protein: CASSPGGGGGYTF. CDR3 nucleotide sequence: TGTGCCAGCAGTCCTGGGGGGGGTGGTGGCTACACCTTC.

This chain uses TRBV20-1 with TRBJ2-3; D ambiguous. The germline gives CDR1 DFQATT, CDR2 SNEGSKA (reference sequence). V lost 0 bases and J 4 bases, leaving 14 bases between the germline ends. The CDR3 has 15 amino acids. CDR3 sequence reads: CSARDHRSAPDTQYF. CDR3 nucleotides: TGCAGTGCTAGAGATCACAGATCAGCCCCAGATACGCAGTATTTT.

This chain links TRBV5-1 with TRBJ2-2; 7 bases align to TRBD1. With V trimmed by 4 bases and J by 2 bases, 5 bases remained unmatched. The CDR3 has 15 amino acids. Germline CDR1 reads SGHRS; CDR2 reads YFSETQ. The CDR3 protein is CASSPQGFNTGELFF. Here the CDR3 DNA reads TGCGCCAGCAGCCCACAGGGGTTCAACACCGGGGAGCTGTTTTTT.

Many counts were recorded for this clonotype. CDR3 sequence (DNA): TGTGCCAGCAGCGGGCTCGGACTAGATCTAGAGACCCAGTACTTC. Translating gives CASSGLGLDLETQYF. V is TRBV11-2 and J is TRBJ2-5; the match to TRBD2 covers 7 bases. Per the germline V gene, CDR1 is SGHAT and CDR2 is FQNNGV. This CDR3 is 15 amino acids long. V lost 5 bases, J lost 4 bases, and 10 bases stayed unmatched.

This clonotype was seen only a few times. J is TRBJ2-7 and V is TRBV5-1, with D unresolved. V was shortened by 3 bases and J by 6 bases, with 16 bases between the two germline ends. The CDR3 covers 14 residues. Germline CDR1 reads SGHRS; CDR2 reads YFSETQ. The CDR3 loop reads CASSSRISEPEQYF. CDR3 nucleotides: TGCGCCAGCAGCTCCAGAATTTCGGAACCCGAGCAGTACTTC.

J is TRBJ2-1 and V is TRBV5-6; TRBD2 aligns across 7 bases. The CDR3 loop spans 17 amino acids. Germline V CDR1 and CDR2: SGHDT, YYEEEE. Trimming took 5 bases from V and 6 from J; bases not matched to a gene: 17. Here the CDR3 DNA reads TGTGCCAGCAGTCTTGTCCCTTTCCGGGAGGAAGGCAATGAGCAGTTCTTC. It encodes CASSLVPFREEGNEQFF.

This clonotype was counted a few times. V gene TRBV5-1 combines with J gene TRBJ1-6; D not resolved. V was pared by 3 bases and J by 12 bases, with 16 bases between. In germline, CDR1 is SGHRS, CDR2 YFSETQ. There are 14 residues in the CDR3. The CDR3 coding sequence is TGCGCCAGCAGCTCCCGGACTGACGAGGGACCCCTCCACTTT. This translates into CASSSRTDEGPLHF.

This clonotype occurred a few times. This chain links TRBV20-1 with TRBJ2-2, with D perhaps assigned TRBD1 or TRBD2 (5 bases each). Per germline, CDR1 DFQATT and CDR2 SNEGSKA (reference sequence). This CDR3 is 15 amino acids long. The V end lost 3 bases, the J end lost 1 base, and 12 bases lay between the germline ends. CDR3 amino acids: CSASAGTLNTGELFF. The CDR3 DNA is TGCAGTGCTAGTGCCGGGACCCTGAACACCGGGGAGCTGTTTTTT.

The V and J genes are TRBV4-1 and TRBJ2-1; 8 positions agree with TRBD2. CDR3 size: 16 residues. Germline V gene lookup returns CDR1 MGHRA and CDR2 YSYEKL. J gave up 9 bases and V 1 base, and 11 bases lay outside the gene matches. The CDR3 here is CASSQGSGGPGGEQFF. The CDR3, as DNA: TGCGCCAGCAGCCAAGGGTCGGGAGGGCCGGGGGGTGAGCAGTTCTTC.

The V gene is TRBV9, the J gene TRBJ1-2, with 8 bases matching TRBD1. The trim removed 2 bases at V and 3 bases at J, leaving 6 bases unmatched. The germline V gene encodes CDR1 SGDLS and CDR2 YYNGEE. This CDR3 is built from 15 residues. For the CDR3, the DNA is TGTGCCAGCAGCGTCGAGCAGGGGGCAGACTATGGCTACACCTTC. It yields the protein CASSVEQGADYGYTF.

This clonotype occurred a few times. CDR3 DNA sequence: TGTGCCAGCAGCCTGCGGGTTAGCGGGAAGGATGAGCAGTTCTTC. This codes for CASSLRVSGKDEQFF. The genes are TRBV6-1 and TRBJ2-1, with TRBD2 matching 8 bases. J gave up 8 bases and V 6 bases, and 12 bases lay outside the gene matches. This CDR3 comprises 15 residues. Germline V gene lookup returns CDR1 MNHNS and CDR2 SASEGT.

This clonotype has a count of ten or more. The chain combines TRBV4-1 with TRBJ2-7; D is perhaps TRBD2 (5 bases). From germline, CDR1 is MGHRA and CDR2 YSYEKL. V was shortened by 1 base and J by 5 bases, with 12 bases between the two germline ends. CDR3 length: 14 amino acids. The CDR3 protein is CASSQGPSGNEQYF. CDR3 in DNA: TGCGCCAGCAGCCAAGGACCCTCGGGAAACGAGCAGTACTTC.

The J gene is TRBJ1-2, the V gene TRBV6-1, with a tentative D call TRBD1 (5 bases). CDR1 MNHNS and CDR2 SASEGT come from the germline V gene. The ends were cut back, 2 bases at V and 0 bases at J, with 10 bases in the middle. The CDR3 extends over 15 amino acids. CDR3: CASSEIWGTNYGYTF. The CDR3 DNA follows: TGTGCCAGCAGTGAAATATGGGGGACTAACTATGGCTACACCTTC.

A single count supports this clonotype. A much bigger clone sits one base away, suggesting this may be a read error. The chain couples TRBV7-3 to TRBJ2-3; a possible D gene is TRBD1 (7 bases). CDR3 length equals 15 residues. Germline values: CDR1 SGHTA, CDR2 FQGTGA. The CDR3 loop reads CASSLEGARTDAQYF. As DNA, the CDR3 is TGTGCCAGCAGCCTGGAGGGGGCGCGCACAGATGCGCAGTATTTT.

This clonotype has ten or more counts. The J gene is TRBJ2-6, the V gene TRBV13, with unresolved D. In germline, CDR1 is PRHDT, CDR2 FYEKMQ (reference sequence). Trimming shortened V by 0 bases and J by 0 bases, and 9 bases separated the two germline ends. This CDR3 has 17 amino acids. The CDR3 coding sequence is TGTGCCAGCAGCTTAGGAGGCACCAGCTCTGGGGCCAACGTCCTGACTTTC. It specifies CASSLGGTSSGANVLTF. Combining the CDR3 with reference TRBV13 and TRBJ2-6 gives the whole variable domain AAGVIQSPRHLIKEKRETATLKCYPIPRHDTVYWYQQGPGQDPQFLISFYEKMQSDKGSIPDRFSAQQFSDYHSELNMSSLELGDSALYFCASSLGGTSSGANVLTFGAGSRLTVL.

This clonotype was counted a few times. The chain combines TRBV20-1 with TRBJ2-1, with 11 positions matching TRBD2. Germline V gene sequence: CDR1 DFQATT, CDR2 SNEGSKA (reference sequence). The ends lost 5 bases at V and 6 bases at J; junction bases unmatched: 9. The CDR3 loop spans 15 amino acids. In DNA, the CDR3 is TGCAGTGCTTATCGCACTAGCGGGAGAGTCAATGAGCAGTTCTTC. Encoded protein: CSAYRTSGRVNEQFF.

V is TRBV21-1 and J is TRBJ1-5. TRBV21-1 is annotated as a pseudogene. This CDR3 spans 15 amino acids. The CDR3 spells CASSKASSRNQPQHF. The CDR3 nucleotides are TGTGCCAGCAGCAAGGCGAGCAGTCGCAATCAGCCCCAGCATTTT.

In regard to this clonotype: At one boundary the junction diverges from the germline segment, which might be a read error. The chain links TRBV11-2 to TRBJ2-3; D might be TRBD2 (6 bases). Germline assignment: CDR1 SGHAT and CDR2 FQNNGV. The length of the CDR3 is 14 residues. CDR3 region: CASSLVTSTGTQYF. CDR3 coding DNA: TGTGCCAGCAGCTTAGTAACTAGCACAGGTACGCAGTATTTT.

This clonotype showed up just once. The chain carries TRBV20-1 and TRBJ2-7; no firm D call. The CDR3 totals 14 residues. V shed 0 bases and J shed 2 bases, with 11 bases lying between them. Germline V lookup: CDR1 DFQATT, CDR2 SNEGSKA (reference sequence). The CDR3 sequence: CSARDGDGAYEQYF. The CDR3 coding sequence is TGCAGTGCTAGAGATGGAGACGGCGCCTACGAGCAGTACTTC.

This clonotype was seen repeatedly, ten times or more. At one end, the junction sequence differs from germline, possibly due to a read error. This rearrangement joins TRBV5-1 to TRBJ2-2; maybe TRBD2 (6 bases). Germline CDR1 is SGHRS and CDR2 is YFSETQ. This CDR3 spans 14 amino acids. CDR3 sequence: CASSLAVNTGELFF. The CDR3 coding sequence is TGTGCCAGCAGTTTAGCGGTGAACACCGGGGAGCTGTTTTTT.

This clonotype was seen a handful of times. This chain joins TRBV29-1 and TRBJ2-3; D ambiguous. This CDR3 is 14 amino acids long. The V gene's germline CDR1 is SQVTM and CDR2 ANQGSEA. With 5 bases removed from V and 4 bases from J, the gap between germline ends came to 16 bases. CDR3 coding DNA: TGCAGCGTTCGTGGCACACCGGGCGCAGATACGCAGTATTTT. Amino acids: CSVRGTPGADTQYF.

This chain links TRBV5-6 with TRBJ2-1; D remains ambiguous. The CDR3 loop spans 16 amino acids. Trimming pared 0 bases from V and 6 bases from J, leaving 16 bases between. CDR1 is SGHDT, CDR2 YYEEEE, per germline. CDR3 in amino acids: CASSLVSNIVRNEQFF. The CDR3 DNA is TGTGCCAGCAGCTTGGTTAGTAACATCGTACGCAATGAGCAGTTCTTC.

The CDR3 DNA reads as TGCGCCAGTTCTTTCGGGACCTACAGGGGCGATAGAGACGAGCAGTACTTC. Protein sequence: CASSFGTYRGDRDEQYF. This chain connects TRBV5-1 to TRBJ2-7; 7 bases line up with TRBD1. The CDR3 spans 17 residues. V dropped 8 bases and J dropped 5; count of bases not matched to a gene: 22. CDR1 is SGHRS and CDR2 is YFSETQ in the germline V gene.

This clonotype has only one observation. The V call is TRBV4-1, the J call TRBJ1-3, with D maybe TRBD1 (6 bases). CDR1 and CDR2 (germline): MGHRA, YSYEKL. V lost 1 base and J lost 3, with 16 bases in between. This CDR3 comprises 17 residues. The CDR3 is CASSQAGGQNNGNTIYF. The CDR3 bases are TGCGCCAGCAGCCAAGCCGGGGGCCAGAATAATGGAAACACCATATATTTT.

In this sample, this clonotype turned up a few times. V and J are TRBV3-1 and TRBJ2-5; D gene ambiguous. The better agreement between TRBJ2-7 and the DNA end casts doubt on the J call. There are 15 residues in the CDR3. CDR1 is LGHDT and CDR2 is YNNKEL in the germline V gene (reference sequence). The CDR3 bases are TGTGCCAGCAGCCGGTGGGAAGTTCCCCTACACGAGCAGTACTTC. This gives the protein CASSRWEVPLHEQYF.

The V and J genes are TRBV11-1 and TRBJ2-7; a weak D match, TRBD1 (5 bases). The CDR3 is 16 amino acids. The ends were cut back, 5 bases at V and 3 bases at J, with 20 bases in the middle. Germline V gives CDR1 SGHAT, CDR2 FQDESV (reference sequence). The CDR3 DNA reads as TGTGCCAGCAGCAATACACAGACAGAGGCTGTCTACGAGCAGTACTTC. This gives the protein CASSNTQTEAVYEQYF.